What follows is one T cell receptor (beta chain) and its context. The source of the sample is a study of blood T cell repertoires in COVID-19. The germline gives CDR1 MNHNS, CDR2 SASEGT. V dropped 2 bases and J dropped 1 base, with 7 bases sitting between them. This CDR3 is 14 amino acids long. Repertoires were generated with immunoSEQ multiplex PCR, while TCRdb's copy carries only in-frame clones and drops some. The profile shows roughly 230,000 clones, approximately 84% of them singletons. The specimen sequenced was peripheral blood. The chain combines TRBV6-1 with TRBJ2-3; D is uncertain. This receptor was taken from a man aged 50-60 years with active or convalescent COVID-19. The CDR3 region has the DNA TGTGCCAGCAGTGAACTCCAGGGCACAGATACGCAGTATTTT. Residues: CASSELQGTDTQYF.